Shown below are 9 T cell receptor beta chains from a single sample sequenced in a study of blood T cells in healthy people across ages. Together with a sample-barcoded 5' primer, a J-beta primer mix was included in a second PCR lasting about 7 to 11 cycles. MiXCR, run by TCRdb on the 5' RACE reads, gives a single entry per CDR3 protein. The repertoire includes about 1.4 million distinct CDR3 sequences, roughly 60% of them detected once, and roughly 6.3% sits in the top ten. Sequencing was carried out using blood. Receptors originate from a man between 18 and 35 years old in good health.

The chain employs TRBV2 and TRBJ2-3; TRBD2 agrees at 8 bases. Germline CDR1 SNHLY, CDR2 FYNNEI. J was trimmed by 0 bases and V by 6 bases; bases with no gene match: 5. The CDR3 runs 15 residues. DNA for the CDR3: TGTGCCAGCAGACATACTAGCGGTAGCACAGATACGCAGTATTTT. It encodes CASRHTSGSTDTQYF.

The J gene is TRBJ2-4, the V gene TRBV20-1; 9 bases line up with TRBD1. This CDR3 region has 15 residues. Trimming at V came to 5 bases and at J to 6 bases, leaving 11 bases not matched to a gene. Germline values: CDR1 DFQATT, CDR2 SNEGSKA (reference sequence). CDR3: CSAYPTPGQGNIQYF. As DNA, the CDR3 is TGCAGTGCTTACCCCACTCCGGGACAGGGAAACATTCAGTACTTC.

The chain employs TRBV4-1 and TRBJ2-7; the match to TRBD2 covers 12 bases. Per the germline V gene, CDR1 is MGHRA and CDR2 is YSYEKL. This CDR3 is built from 17 residues. The V segment lost 2 bases and the J segment 0 bases; nucleotides outside the gene matches: 5. The CDR3 DNA reads TGCGCCAGCAGCCAAAGGACTAGCGGGGTACCCTCCTACGAGCAGTACTTC. Translating gives CASSQRTSGVPSYEQYF.

This clonotype has just a few counts. This chain joins TRBV12-3 or TRBV12-4 and TRBJ1-1; a possible D gene is TRBD1 (6 bases). V shed 5 bases and J shed 10 bases, with 14 bases lying between them. The CDR3 loop spans 12 amino acids. As DNA, the CDR3 is TGTGCCAGCAGTCTTACAGGGTGGGGAGCTTTCTTT. Protein: CASSLTGWGAFF.

CDR3 sequence (DNA): TGTGCCAGCAATATGGGACACCCGAAAGAGACCCAGTACTTC. This codes for CASNMGHPKETQYF. This chain connects TRBV5-6 to TRBJ2-5; maybe TRBD1 (6 bases). The CDR3 length is 14 residues. Per germline, CDR1 SGHDT and CDR2 YYEEEE. Trimming removed 6 bases from V and 3 bases from J, with 15 bases in between.

This clonotype has just a few counts. The chain employs TRBV6-2 or TRBV6-3 and TRBJ2-6, with TRBD2 as a possible D gene (5 bases). The ends were cut back, 6 bases at V and 0 bases at J, with 15 bases in the middle. From germline, CDR1 is MNHEY and CDR2 SVGEGT. The CDR3 contains 17 residues. The CDR3 here is CASSLGRGNSGANVLTF. The CDR3 nucleotides are TGTGCCAGCAGCCTTGGACGGGGAAACTCTGGGGCCAACGTCCTGACTTTC.

The chain uses TRBV7-2 and TRBJ1-4, with D unresolved. Germline CDR1 is SGHTA and CDR2 is FQGNSA. V was cut by 0 bases and J by 6 bases, with 11 bases left in between. The CDR3 is 15 amino acids. The CDR3 loop reads CASSLARAGYEKLFF. Written as DNA, the CDR3 is TGTGCCAGCAGCTTAGCGAGGGCCGGGTATGAAAAACTGTTTTTT.

CDR3 loop: CASSRAPYNEQFF. CDR3 coding DNA: TGTGCCAGCAGTCGGGCACCGTACAATGAGCAGTTCTTC. This chain connects TRBV11-3 to TRBJ2-1; D not resolved. Germline V lookup: CDR1 SGHNT, CDR2 YENEEA. This CDR3 has 13 residues. V lost 6 bases and J lost 4, with 10 bases in between.

CDR3: CASSPTGWTSGIVHEQFF. The DNA of the CDR3 is TGTGCCAGCAGCCCTACTGGGTGGACTAGCGGGATAGTCCATGAGCAGTTCTTC. The V and J genes are TRBV9 and TRBJ2-1; 12 positions agree with TRBD2. Per germline, CDR1 SGDLS and CDR2 YYNGEE. The CDR3 has 18 amino acids. V shed 4 bases, J shed 8 bases, and the junction held 16 bases outside the gene matches.